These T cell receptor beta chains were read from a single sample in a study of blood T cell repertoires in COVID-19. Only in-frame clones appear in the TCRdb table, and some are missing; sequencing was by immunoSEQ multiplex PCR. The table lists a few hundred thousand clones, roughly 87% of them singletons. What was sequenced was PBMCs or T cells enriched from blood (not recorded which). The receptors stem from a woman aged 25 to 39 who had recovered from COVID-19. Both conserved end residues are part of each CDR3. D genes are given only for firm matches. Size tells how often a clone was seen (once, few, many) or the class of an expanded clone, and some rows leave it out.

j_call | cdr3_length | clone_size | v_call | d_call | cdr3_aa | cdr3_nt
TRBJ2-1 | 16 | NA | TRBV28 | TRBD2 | CASTQTSGSSYNEQFF | TGTGCCAGCACCCAGACTAGCGGGAGCTCCTACAATGAGCAGTTCTTC
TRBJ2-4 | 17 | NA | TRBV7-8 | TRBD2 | CASSRGRLAGGKNIQYF | TGTGCCAGCAGTCGCGGGAGACTAGCGGGGGGCAAAAACATTCAGTACTTC
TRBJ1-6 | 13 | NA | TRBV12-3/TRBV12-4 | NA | CASSLGARSPLHF | TGTGCCAGCAGTTTAGGGGCACGCTCACCCCTCCACTTT
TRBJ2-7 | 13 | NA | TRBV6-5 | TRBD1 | CASSYGTGYEQYF | TGTGCCAGCAGTTACGGGACAGGGTACGAGCAGTACTTC
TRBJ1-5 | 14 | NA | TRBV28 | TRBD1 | CASLGTGSVGAQHF | TGTGCCAGCCTAGGGACAGGTAGTGTGGGGGCCCAGCATTTT
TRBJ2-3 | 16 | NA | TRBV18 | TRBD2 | CASSPVLAGATDTQYF | TGTGCCAGCTCACCAGTGCTAGCGGGGGCCACAGATACGCAGTATTTT
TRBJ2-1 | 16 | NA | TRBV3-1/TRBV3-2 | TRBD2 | CASSQFTSGSFNEQFF | TGTGCCAGCAGCCAATTTACCAGCGGGAGTTTCAATGAGCAGTTCTTC
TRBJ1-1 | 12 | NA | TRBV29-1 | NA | CSVEDQNTEAFF | TGCAGCGTTGAAGATCAGAACACTGAAGCTTTCTTT
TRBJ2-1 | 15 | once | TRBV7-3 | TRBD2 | CASSPSPSGKNEQFF | TGTGCCAGCAGTCCCAGTCCTAGCGGGAAGAATGAGCAGTTCTTC
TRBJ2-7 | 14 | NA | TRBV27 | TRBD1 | CASSSTRDRYEQYF | TGTGCCAGCAGTTCCACGAGGGACAGATACGAGCAGTACTTC
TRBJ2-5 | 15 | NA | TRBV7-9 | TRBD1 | CASSSGTGVMQTQYF | TGTGCCAGCAGCTCCGGGACAGGGGTAATGCAGACCCAGTACTTC
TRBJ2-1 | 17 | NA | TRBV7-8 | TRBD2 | CASSSNPLAGPYNEQFF | TGTGCCAGCAGCTCAAACCCCCTAGCGGGCCCATACAATGAGCAGTTCTTC
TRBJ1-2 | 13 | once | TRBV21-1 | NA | CARGDRANYGYTF | TGTGCCAGGGGGGACAGGGCTAACTATGGCTACACCTTC
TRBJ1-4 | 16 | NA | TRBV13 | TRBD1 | CASSLGSGGGSKKLFF | TGTGCCAGCAGCTTAGGCTCAGGGGGCGGAAGCAAAAAACTGTTTTTT
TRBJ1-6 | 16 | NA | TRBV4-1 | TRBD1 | CASSQDENRGYSPLHF | TGCGCCAGCAGCCAAGACGAGAACAGGGGATATTCACCCCTCCACTTT
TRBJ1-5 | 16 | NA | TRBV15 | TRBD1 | CATRPYRTGGNQPQHF | TGTGCCACCAGACCGTATCGCACAGGGGGCAATCAGCCCCAGCATTTT
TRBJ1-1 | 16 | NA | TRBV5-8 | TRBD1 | CASSRGTGWKNTEAFF | TGTGCCAGCAGCCGAGGGACAGGGTGGAAGAACACTGAAGCTTTCTTT
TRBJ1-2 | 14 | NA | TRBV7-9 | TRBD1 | CATKTTGGGDGYTF | TGTGCCACCAAAACTACAGGGGGCGGAGATGGCTACACCTTC
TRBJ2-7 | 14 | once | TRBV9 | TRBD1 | CASSRGTGGYEQYF | TGTGCCAGCAGCAGAGGGACAGGGGGCTACGAGCAGTACTTC
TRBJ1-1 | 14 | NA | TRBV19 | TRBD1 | CASRGGRVNTEAFF | TGTGCCTCTAGAGGGGGCAGGGTGAACACTGAAGCTTTCTTT
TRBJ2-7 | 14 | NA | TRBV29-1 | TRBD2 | CSVEEGGDRYEQYF | TGCAGCGTTGAAGAGGGAGGGGATCGGTACGAGCAGTACTTC
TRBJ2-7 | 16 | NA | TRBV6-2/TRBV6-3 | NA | CASSRTYEGSRGEQYF | TGTGCCAGCAGCCGCACTTATGAGGGCTCCCGGGGCGAGCAGTACTTC
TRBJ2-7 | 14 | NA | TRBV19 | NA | CASTAGGAPYEQYF | TGTGCCAGTACTGCCGGAGGGGCCCCTTACGAGCAGTACTTC
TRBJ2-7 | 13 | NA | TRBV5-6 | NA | CASSLPQNHEQYF | TGTGCCAGCAGCTTGCCACAGAATCACGAGCAGTACTTC
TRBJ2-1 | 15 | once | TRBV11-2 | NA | CASSLEWRDSNEQFF | TGTGCCAGCAGCTTAGAGTGGCGGGACAGTAATGAGCAGTTCTTC
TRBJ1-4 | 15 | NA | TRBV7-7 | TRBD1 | CASSVGTGGREKLFF | TGTGCTAGCAGCGTCGGGACAGGGGGTAGGGAAAAACTGTTTTTT
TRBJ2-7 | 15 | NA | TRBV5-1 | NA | CASSLGAGASGEQYF | TGCGCCAGCAGCTTGGGTGCGGGGGCCTCCGGCGAGCAGTACTTC
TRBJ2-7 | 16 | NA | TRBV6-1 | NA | CASSGQYGTNRYEQYF | TGTGCCAGCAGTGGTCAATACGGGACAAATCGCTACGAGCAGTACTTC
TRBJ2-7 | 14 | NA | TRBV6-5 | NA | CASSRTVRSYEQYF | TGTGCCAGCAGTCGGACAGTCAGATCCTACGAGCAGTACTTC
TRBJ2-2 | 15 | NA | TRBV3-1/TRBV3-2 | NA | CASSGRDSNTGELFF | TGTGCCAGCAGCGGCAGGGATTCGAACACCGGGGAGCTGTTTTTT
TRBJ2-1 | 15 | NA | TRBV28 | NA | CASSPHSGNIDEQFF | TGTGCCAGCAGTCCCCATAGCGGAAACATCGATGAGCAGTTCTTC
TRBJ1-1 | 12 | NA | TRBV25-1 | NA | CASKSGGGEAFF | TGTGCCAGCAAGTCGGGGGGCGGTGAAGCTTTCTTT
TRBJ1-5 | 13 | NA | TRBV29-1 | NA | CSVTRDMFGPQHF | TGCAGCGTTACCCGGGACATGTTTGGGCCCCAGCATTTT
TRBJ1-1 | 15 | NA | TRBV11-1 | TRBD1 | CASSSRTGRGTEAFF | TGTGCCAGCAGCTCCCGGACAGGGAGGGGCACTGAAGCTTTCTTT
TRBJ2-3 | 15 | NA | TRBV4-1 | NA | CASSDRLVGTDTQYF | TGCGCCAGCAGCGACAGACTAGTCGGCACAGATACGCAGTATTTT
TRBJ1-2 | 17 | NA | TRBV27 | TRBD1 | CASSLRDSHRGPYGYTF | TGTGCCAGCAGTTTAAGGGACAGCCATAGGGGTCCCTATGGCTACACCTTC
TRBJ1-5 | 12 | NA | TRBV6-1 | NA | CASSDIYQPQHF | TGTGCCAGCAGTGACATTTATCAGCCCCAGCATTTT
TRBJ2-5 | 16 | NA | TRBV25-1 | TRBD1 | CASSELRTGGVETQYF | TGTGCCAGCAGTGAACTCAGGACAGGGGGCGTAGAGACCCAGTACTTC
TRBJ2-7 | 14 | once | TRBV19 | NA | CASSGLAAPYEQYF | TGTGCCAGTAGTGGTTTAGCGGCCCCCTACGAGCAGTACTTC
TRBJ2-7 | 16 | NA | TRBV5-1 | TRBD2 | CASSLRTSGRVDEQYF | TGCGCCAGCAGCTTGCGGACTAGCGGGAGAGTCGACGAGCAGTACTTC